One and the same sample provided the 13 T cell receptor beta chains below, sequenced in a study of CD8 T cells in Susac syndrome. Reverse transcription of roughly 0.5 to 1 ug RNA was carried out with random hexamers. One entry per CDR3 protein results from TCRdb running MiXCR on the immunoSEQ multiplex PCR reads. The sample records approximately 260,000 distinct CDR3 sequences, 90% to 96% being singletons. Specimen: CD4+ T cells from PBMCs. The receptors were sampled from a human donor with Susac syndrome.

The J gene is TRBJ2-5, the V gene TRBV23-1; no clear D. Being an ORF, TRBV23-1 has a function that is uncertain. The CDR3 spans 9 residues. V gave up 2 bases and J gave up 14 bases, with 6 bases separating them. CDR3 nucleotides: TGCGCCAGCAGTCAACCCCCCTACTTC. Protein: CASSQPPYF.

The chain couples TRBV28 to TRBJ1-1, with D possibly matching TRBD1 (5 bases). Trimming stripped 3 bases from V and 8 bases from J, with 13 bases between. Germline-derived CDR1 and CDR2 are MDHEN and SYDVKM. CDR3 size: 13 residues. DNA of the CDR3: TGTGCCAGCAGTTTCCATAGGGGCAGGGAAGCTTTCTTT. Translated, it gives CASSFHRGREAFF.

The V gene is TRBV30, the J gene TRBJ2-5; a possible D gene is TRBD2 (5 bases). Between the trimmed V and J ends, which lost 3 bases and 5 bases, there was a span of 13 bases. The CDR3 spans 13 residues. Germline V gene data show CDR1 as GTSNPN and CDR2 as SVGIG (reference sequence). This CDR3 reads CAWSPSPQETQYF. As DNA, the CDR3 is TGTGCCTGGAGCCCTAGCCCCCAGGAGACCCAGTACTTC. Full variable domain (remainder filled in from reference TRBV30 and TRBJ2-5): SQTIHQWPATLVQPVGSPLSLECTVEGTSNPNLYWYRQAAGRGLQLLFYSVGIGQISSEVPQNLSASRPQDRQFILSSKKLLLSDSGFYLCAWSPSPQETQYFGPGTRLLVL.

The V gene is TRBV29-1, the J gene TRBJ2-5; D may be TRBD2 (5 bases). The CDR3 totals 12 residues. The germline V gene has CDR1 SQVTM and CDR2 ANQGSEA. The DNA of the CDR3 is TGCAGTGTCTTAGTGAGGGTAGAGACCCAGTACTTC. Translating gives CSVLVRVETQYF.

This rearrangement joins TRBV7-2 to TRBJ2-5; 11 bases match TRBD1. Germline V gives CDR1 SGHTA, CDR2 FQGNSA. J lost 2 bases, V lost 3 bases, and 5 bases had no gene match. The CDR3 sequence is 16 residues long. CDR3 loop: CASSFVGTGGQETQYF. Here the CDR3 DNA reads TGTGCCAGCAGCTTTGTAGGGACAGGGGGTCAAGAGACCCAGTACTTC.

The chain joins TRBV25-1 to TRBJ2-2, with unresolved D. Trimming stripped 0 bases from V and 0 bases from J, with 17 bases between. The germline gives CDR1 MGHDK, CDR2 SYGVNS. CDR3 size: 19 residues. The CDR3 nucleotides are TGTGCCAGCAGTGAATATACCCCTGGACCCTCGACGAACACCGGGGAGCTGTTTTTT. Its protein product is CASSEYTPGPSTNTGELFF.

The CDR3 DNA reads as TGCAGTGCTAGAGATCCTACTAGCGGGAGGGCCGGGGAGACCCAGTACTTC. Translating gives CSARDPTSGRAGETQYF. The V gene is TRBV20-1, the J gene TRBJ2-5, with 13 bases identical to TRBD2. Trimming cost V 0 bases and J 5 bases; bases outside gene matches: 9. Germline V gene sequence: CDR1 DFQATT, CDR2 SNEGSKA (reference sequence). CDR3 length: 17 amino acids.

V gene TRBV12-3 or TRBV12-4 combines with J gene TRBJ2-3; 7 bases fit TRBD1. The V and J ends lost 2 bases and 1 base, in that order; junction bases with no gene match: 3. The CDR3 loop spans 15 amino acids. In nucleotides, the CDR3 is TGTGCCAGCAGTTTATTCGGGACAGGCACAGATACGCAGTATTTT. Residues: CASSLFGTGTDTQYF.

The rearrangement links TRBV28 to TRBJ2-7; 8 nucleotides line up with TRBD1. The CDR3 contains 15 residues. V was clipped by 3 bases and J by 6 bases; unmatched bases: 10. Per germline, CDR1 MDHEN and CDR2 SYDVKM. The DNA of the CDR3 is TGTGCCAGCAGTTTTATCCTGGACAGGGTGGGCGAGCAGTACTTC. Amino acid sequence: CASSFILDRVGEQYF.

This chain links TRBV24-1 with TRBJ2-2; D is unclear. V was trimmed by 5 bases and J by 5 bases, leaving 8 bases between them. Germline assignment: CDR1 KGHDR and CDR2 SFDVKD. This CDR3 is 13 amino acids long. As DNA, the CDR3 is TGTGCCACCAGTGCCCCTGGGACCGGGGAGCTGTTTTTT. This translates into CATSAPGTGELFF.

This sequence joins TRBV20-1 and TRBJ2-6; D gene uncertain. The V end was cut by 3 bases, the J end by 0 bases, with 18 bases between. Germline CDR1 and CDR2: DFQATT and SNEGSKA (reference sequence). The CDR3 loop spans 18 amino acids. This chain's CDR3 is CSASVLGRMFSGANVLTF. The DNA of the CDR3 is TGCAGTGCTAGCGTGTTAGGACGTATGTTCTCTGGGGCCAACGTCCTGACTTTC.

The chain joins TRBV3-1 to TRBJ2-7, with 10 bases lining up with TRBD2. Germline lookup yields CDR1 LGHDT and CDR2 YNNKEL (reference sequence). V shed 0 bases, J shed 1 base, and the junction held 6 bases outside the gene matches. The CDR3 is 17 residues long. Written as DNA, the CDR3 is TGTGCCAGCAGCCAAGACTGGACTAGCGGACCGTCCTACGAGCAGTACTTC. Its protein is CASSQDWTSGPSYEQYF.

The V gene is TRBV30, the J gene TRBJ1-1; 8 nucleotides line up with TRBD1. The CDR3 covers 13 residues. V lost 2 bases, J lost 5 bases, and 4 bases stayed unmatched. Germline V gene sequence: CDR1 GTSNPN, CDR2 SVGIG (reference sequence). This CDR3 reads CAWSPGGATEAFF. As DNA, the CDR3 is TGTGCCTGGAGTCCAGGGGGCGCGACTGAAGCTTTCTTT.